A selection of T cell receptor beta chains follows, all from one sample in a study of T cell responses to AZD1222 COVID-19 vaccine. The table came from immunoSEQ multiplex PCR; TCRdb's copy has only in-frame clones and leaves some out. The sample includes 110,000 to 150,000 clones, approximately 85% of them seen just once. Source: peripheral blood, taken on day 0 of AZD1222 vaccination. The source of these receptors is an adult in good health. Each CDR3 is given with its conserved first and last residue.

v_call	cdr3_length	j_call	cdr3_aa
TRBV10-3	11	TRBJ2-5	CAISGGETQYF
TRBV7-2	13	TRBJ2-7	CASSFRTSSEQYF
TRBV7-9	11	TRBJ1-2	CASSSLAGYTF
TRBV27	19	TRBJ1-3	CASSSTAPWWGGSGNTIYF
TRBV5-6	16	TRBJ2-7	CASSLPPLRGPDEQYF
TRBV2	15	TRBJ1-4	CASTPRDSRDEKLFF
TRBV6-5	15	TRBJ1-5	CASSKTENSNQPQHF
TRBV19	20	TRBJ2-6	CASSSAARSGGRSGANVLTF
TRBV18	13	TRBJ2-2	CASSPRNTGELFF
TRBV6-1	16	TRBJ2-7	CASSEGGQGRSYEQYF
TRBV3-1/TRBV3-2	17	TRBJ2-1	CASSPISFTSSYNEQFF
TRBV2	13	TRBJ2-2	CASKGDQGRELFF
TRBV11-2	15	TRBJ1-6	CASSRGTEYNSPLHF
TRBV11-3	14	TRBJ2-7	CASSLNLKSYEQYF
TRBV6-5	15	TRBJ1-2	CASSYSAGTGYGYTF
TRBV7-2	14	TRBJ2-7	CASQSGTGPYEQYF
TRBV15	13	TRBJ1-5	CATSKDGGQPQHF
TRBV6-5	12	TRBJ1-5	CASRPSGQPQHF
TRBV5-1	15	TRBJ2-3	CASSAAVTSTDTQYF
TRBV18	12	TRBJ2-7	CASSPLGTEQYF
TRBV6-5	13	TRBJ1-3	CATGQAFENTIYF
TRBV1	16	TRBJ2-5	CTSSRSSGGASETQYF
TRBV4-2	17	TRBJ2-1	CASSQGGTSGNYNEQFF
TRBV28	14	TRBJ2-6	CASSLFGGANVLTF
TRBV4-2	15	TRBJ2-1	CASSRQGAVLGEQFF
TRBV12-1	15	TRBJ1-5	CASSFRTPGSQPQHF
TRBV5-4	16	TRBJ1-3	CASSFPRGTSGNTIYF
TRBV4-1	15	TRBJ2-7	CASSQGASLNYEQYF
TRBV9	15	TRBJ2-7	CASSRETGASYEQYF
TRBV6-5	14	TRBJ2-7	CASSYSGGPYEQYF
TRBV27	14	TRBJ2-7	CASRQNRGAYEQYF
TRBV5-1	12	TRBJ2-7	CASSLTAGEQYF
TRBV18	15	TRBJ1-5	CASSLRTGGNQPQHF
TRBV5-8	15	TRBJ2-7	CASSLRGMGPYEQYF
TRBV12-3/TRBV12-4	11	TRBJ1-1	CASSLKSEAFF
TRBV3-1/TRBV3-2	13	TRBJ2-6	CASSQGRANVLTF